This T cell receptor beta chain originates from a study of response to subunit inactivated influenza vaccine. Study results and caveats: The authors offered the suggestion that each seasonal influenza vaccination recruits few new T cells.

This clonotype was seen more than once but under ten times. As yet, its antigen is unknown. The length of the CDR3 is 14 residues. V shed 6 bases and J shed 1 base, with 13 bases lying between them. The germline CDR1 and CDR2 sequences are SGHRS and YFSETQ. TCRdb reprocessed the RT-PCR reads via MiXCR and lists one record per CDR3 protein. The sample consists of fewer than 600,000 distinct CDR3 sequences, approximately 7.2% of them appearing once. This sequence originates from a man between 50 and 70 years old who received an inactivated influenza vaccine. This chain joins TRBV5-1 and TRBJ1-1, with D unclear. The sample here was PBMCs from blood, taken less than 30 months after vaccination. The CDR3 DNA follows: TGCGCCAGCAAACCGGGAACGGGGAACACTGAAGCTTTCTTT. Amino acid sequence: CASKPGTGNTEAFF.